The 22 T cell receptor beta chains below were found in one sample sequenced in a study of long-term antiretroviral therapy in people with HIV. immunoSEQ v3.0 was run at survey level. Clones were sequenced by immunoSEQ multiplex PCR, and TCRdb holds only the in-frame ones, with some missing. The repertoire holds some 45,000 clones, with approximately 86% as singletons. The sequences come from unsorted PBMCs, collected 0.1 years before starting antiretroviral therapy. These receptors originate from a woman aged 45-60 years with HIV.

The chain couples TRBV5-5 to TRBJ2-6, with D perhaps given as TRBD1 or TRBD2 (5 bases each). The V end lost 3 bases, the J end lost 4 bases, and 11 bases lay between the germline ends. This CDR3 contains 15 residues. Germline-derived CDR1 and CDR2 are SGHKS and YYEKEE (reference sequence). CDR3 in amino acids: CASSSQGTGANVLTF. CDR3 sequence (DNA): TGTGCCAGCAGCTCGCAAGGGACCGGGGCCAACGTCCTGACTTTC.

As DNA, the CDR3 is TGTGCCAGTAGTATAGATCGGGCAGGGGGCGGGGGATTGAACACTGAAGCTTTCTTT. Protein sequence: CASSIDRAGGGGLNTEAFF. The chain combines TRBV19 with TRBJ1-1, with TRBD1 matching 8 bases. From germline, CDR1 is LNHDA and CDR2 SQIVND (reference sequence). V lost 0 bases, J lost 0 bases, and 12 bases stayed unmatched. The CDR3 covers 19 residues.

The chain employs TRBV2 and TRBJ1-1, with D uncertain. The V and J ends lost 2 bases and 6 bases respectively, with 13 bases between them. Germline loops: CDR1 SNHLY, CDR2 FYNNEI. The CDR3 length is 14 residues. Here the CDR3 DNA reads TGTGCCAGCAGTGAATCAACACAGTCGGCTGAAGCTTTCTTT. Amino acids: CASSESTQSAEAFF. Full variable domain (missing parts from reference TRBV2 and TRBJ1-1): EPEVTQTPSHQVTQMGQEVILRCVPISNHLYFYWYRQILGQKVEFLVSFYNNEISEKSEIFDDQFSVERPDGSNFTLKIRSTKLEDSAMYFCASSESTQSAEAFFGQGTRLTVV.

The genes are TRBV4-3 and TRBJ2-3, with TRBD2 matching over 11 bases. The junction had 2 bases not matched to a gene; V was cut back by 0 bases and J by 3 bases. Germline CDR1 is LGHNA and CDR2 is YSLEER. CDR3 length: 16 amino acids. The CDR3 protein is CASSQESSGGTDTQYF. The CDR3 DNA follows: TGCGCCAGCAGCCAAGAATCTAGCGGGGGGACAGATACGCAGTATTTT.

V gene TRBV21-1 combines with J gene TRBJ2-2; the DNA was not compared with TRBD2, the D call given in the table. TRBV21-1 is a listed pseudogene. The CDR3 is 18 residues long. The CDR3 is CATDKRRADPSNTGELFF. The CDR3 bases are TGTGCCACCGATAAAAGGCGGGCAGACCCTTCGAACACCGGGGAGCTGTTTTTT.

J is TRBJ1-1 and V is TRBV2, with TRBD1 matching 7 bases. CDR1 and CDR2 from the germline V gene are SNHLY and FYNNEI. V gave up 6 bases and J gave up 4 bases; unmatched junction bases: 14. The length of the CDR3 is 16 residues. CDR3 nucleotide sequence: TGTGCCAGCAGCGGCGACAGGGACGTTGGGAGCACTGAAGCTTTCTTT. Translation gives CASSGDRDVGSTEAFF.

The chain uses TRBV6-5 and TRBJ1-2, with D uncertain. The CDR3 is 13 residues long. V lost 5 bases, J lost 8 bases, and 15 bases lay in between. In germline, CDR1 is MNHEY, CDR2 SVGAGI. This CDR3 is CASSPERKEGYTF. The DNA of the CDR3 is TGTGCCAGCAGTCCGGAGAGGAAAGAGGGCTACACCTTC.

This clone was counted between two and nine times. The chain is built from TRBV19 and TRBJ1-5; D is undetermined. CDR1 and CDR2 (germline): LNHDA, SQIVND (reference sequence). The CDR3 loop spans 12 amino acids. Trimming shortened V by 6 bases and J by 6 bases, and 9 bases separated the two germline ends. Here the CDR3 reads CASSLGSQPQHF. The CDR3 region has the DNA TGTGCCAGTAGCCTAGGAAGTCAGCCCCAGCATTTT.

The chain combines TRBV7-9 with TRBJ1-5, with TRBD1 identical over 7 bases. J was trimmed by 7 bases and V by 5 bases; bases with no gene match: 11. Germline loops: CDR1 SEHNR, CDR2 FQNEAQ (reference sequence). The CDR3 is made up of 15 amino acids. The CDR3 region is CASSPGGQHLQPQHF. As DNA, the CDR3 is TGTGCCAGCAGCCCCGGGGGACAGCACTTACAGCCCCAGCATTTT.

In its sample, this clone was seen a few times. The V call is TRBV7-9, the J call TRBJ1-5, with D unresolved. The germline V and J ends were trimmed by 6 bases and 5 bases, with 8 bases remaining between them. Germline CDR1 SEHNR, CDR2 FQNEAQ (reference sequence). The CDR3 totals 12 residues. The CDR3 region is CASSGMDQPQHF. The CDR3 DNA sequence: TGTGCCAGCAGTGGAATGGATCAGCCCCAGCATTTT.

This clone was seen only once. V usage is TRBV7-6 and J usage is TRBJ1-1; possibly TRBD1 for D (5 bases). The germline V gene has CDR1 SGHVS and CDR2 FNYEAQ. This CDR3 is 15 amino acids long. V was shortened by 5 bases and J by 0 bases, with 13 bases between the two germline ends. CDR3 residues: CASSIMTAMNTEAFF. The CDR3 DNA is TGTGCCAGCAGCATCATGACAGCTATGAACACTGAAGCTTTCTTT.

This clone is medium-sized (0.01 to 0.1%) within its sample. The rearrangement joins TRBV9 to TRBJ1-5, with D uncertain. Trimming left V 3 bases short and J 2 bases short, with 9 bases between. Germline V gives CDR1 SGDLS, CDR2 YYNGEE. This CDR3 is 14 amino acids long. The CDR3 loop reads CASSDGAGNQPQHF. The CDR3 DNA sequence: TGTGCCAGCAGCGATGGCGCAGGCAATCAGCCCCAGCATTTT.

This chain joins TRBV10-3 and TRBJ2-3; D gene ambiguous. The CDR3 spans 12 residues. Germline lookup yields CDR1 ENHRY and CDR2 SYGVKD. Trimming removed 4 bases at V and 6 bases at J, with 8 bases between. CDR3 nucleotide sequence: TGTGCCATCAGTGTCCTCGGGGATACGCAGTATTTT. It encodes CAISVLGDTQYF.

The J gene is TRBJ2-3, the V gene TRBV5-4; 8 nucleotides agree with TRBD1. Trimming at V came to 3 bases and at J to 12 bases, leaving 6 bases not matched to a gene. The CDR3 is 12 amino acids. Per the germline V gene, CDR1 is SGHNT and CDR2 is YYREEE (reference sequence). CDR3 region: CASSSRTGHQYF. The CDR3 DNA reads TGTGCCAGCAGCTCCAGGACAGGGCATCAGTATTTT.

The rearrangement links TRBV5-4 to TRBJ2-5; D uncertain. Trimming cost V 4 bases and J 3 bases, with 10 bases left between them. This CDR3 comprises 13 residues. CDR1 and CDR2 from the germline V gene are SGHNT and YYREEE (reference sequence). CDR3 in DNA: TGTGCCAGCAGCGCTGGTGGCGAAGAGACCCAGTACTTC. The encoded protein is CASSAGGEETQYF.

The chain is built from TRBV30 and TRBJ1-1, with D perhaps TRBD1 (5 bases). Looked up from germline, CDR1 is GTSNPN and CDR2 is SVGIG (reference sequence). The CDR3 contains 16 residues. V dropped 0 bases and J dropped 3 bases, with 17 bases sitting between them. As DNA, the CDR3 is TGTGCCTGGAGTGTACGTCTACTGACAGTGGACACTGAAGCTTTCTTT. The encoded protein is CAWSVRLLTVDTEAFF.

This sequence joins TRBV6-1 and TRBJ2-1; the D gene is possibly TRBD2 (6 bases). Per the germline V gene, CDR1 is MNHNS and CDR2 is SASEGT. This CDR3 has 14 residues. V shed 2 bases and J shed 4 bases, with 9 bases lying between them. The CDR3 region has the DNA TGTGCCAGCAGTGAACTTGCGGGGTACAATGAGCAGTTCTTC. Residues: CASSELAGYNEQFF.

Only a few counts were recorded for this clone. The chain carries TRBV27 and TRBJ1-1; D call uncertain. There are 14 residues in the CDR3. Germline lookup yields CDR1 MNHEY and CDR2 SMNVEV (reference sequence). Trimming shortened V by 2 bases and J by 2 bases, and 9 bases separated the two germline ends. The chain's CDR3 is CASSLGPANTEAFF. The CDR3 DNA is TGTGCCAGCAGTTTAGGGCCGGCCAACACTGAAGCTTTCTTT.

This clone was picked up one time. This rearrangement joins TRBV5-4 to TRBJ2-1; D gene uncertain. This CDR3 spans 13 amino acids. Trimming left V 0 bases short and J 3 bases short, with 4 bases between. Per the germline V gene, CDR1 is SGHNT and CDR2 is YYREEE (reference sequence). CDR3: CASSLDSYNEQFF. DNA for the CDR3: TGTGCCAGCAGCTTGGACAGCTACAATGAGCAGTTCTTC.

J is TRBJ1-1 and V is TRBV20-1; D may be TRBD1 (5 bases). The CDR3 covers 11 residues. Deletions cut 4 bases from V and 7 bases from J, with 10 bases between. CDR1 is DFQATT and CDR2 is SNEGSKA in the germline V gene (reference sequence). The CDR3 region is CSATGEVEAFF. CDR3 nucleotide sequence: TGCAGTGCTACGGGGGAGGTTGAAGCTTTCTTT.

As DNA, the CDR3 is TGTGCCAGCAGCTTGTCGGTGCGGGAAAAACTGTTTTTT. Its protein is CASSLSVREKLFF. The rearrangement links TRBV5-5 to TRBJ1-4; unclear D gene. The length of the CDR3 is 13 residues. Germline V gives CDR1 SGHKS, CDR2 YYEKEE (reference sequence). Trimming took 1 base from V and 8 from J, leaving 9 bases between them.

V gene TRBV7-3 combines with J gene TRBJ2-2; TRBD2 matches at 8 bases. The germline gives CDR1 SGHTA, CDR2 FQGTGA. This CDR3 is built from 17 residues. Unmatched junction bases numbered 11, after V lost 3 bases and J lost 5 bases. CDR3 residues: CASSLSYRGGATGELFF. The CDR3 DNA reads TGTGCCAGCAGCTTGAGTTATCGGGGGGGCGCGACCGGGGAGCTGTTTTTT. The variable domain in full, with the rest retrieved from reference TRBV7-3 and TRBJ2-2, is GAGVSQTPSNKVTEKGKYVELRCDPISGHTALYWYRQSLGQGPEFLIYFQGTGAADDSGLPNDRFFAVRPEGSVSTLKIQRTERGDSAVYLCASSLSYRGGATGELFFGEGSRLTVL.